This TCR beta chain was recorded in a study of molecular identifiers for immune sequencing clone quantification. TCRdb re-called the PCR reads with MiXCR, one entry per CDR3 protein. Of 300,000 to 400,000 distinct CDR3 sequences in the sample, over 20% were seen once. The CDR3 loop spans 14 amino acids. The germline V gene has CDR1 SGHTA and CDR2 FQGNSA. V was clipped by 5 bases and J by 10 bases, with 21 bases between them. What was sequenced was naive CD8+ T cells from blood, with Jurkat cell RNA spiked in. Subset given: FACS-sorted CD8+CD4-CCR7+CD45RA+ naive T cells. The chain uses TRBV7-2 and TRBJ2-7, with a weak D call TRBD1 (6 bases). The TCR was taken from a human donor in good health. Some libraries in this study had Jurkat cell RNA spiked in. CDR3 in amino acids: CASSDGAFSDRQYF. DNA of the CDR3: TGTGCCAGCAGCGACGGAGCTTTCTCGGACAGACAGTACTTC. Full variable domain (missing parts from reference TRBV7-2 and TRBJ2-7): GAGVSQSPSNKVTEKGKDVELRCDPISGHTALYWYRQSLGQGLEFLIYFQGNSAPDKSGLPSDRFSAERTGGSVSTLTIQRTQQEDSAVYLCASSDGAFSDRQYFGPGTRLTVT.